The 17 T cell receptor beta chains listed next were all sequenced from one sample in a study of post-analysis software for immune sequencing data. Study observations and caveats: Patients used five TRBV segments, including TRBV5-6, TRBV5-1 and TRBV20-1, more often than controls.

No antigen is known for these receptors. cDNA libraries of TCR beta carried unique molecular identifiers. TCRdb reprocessed the PCR reads via MiXCR and lists one record per CDR3 protein. Of about 500,000 distinct CDR3 sequences listed, around 40% are singletons. The sequencing sample was made of blood. These receptors were taken from a girl aged 10 to 17 with multiple sclerosis.

The V and J genes are TRBV27 and TRBJ2-3; 13 nucleotides align to TRBD2. Trimming at V came to 1 base and at J to 2 bases, leaving 3 bases not matched to a gene. The CDR3 length is 17 residues. CDR1 is MNHEY, CDR2 SMNVEV, per germline (reference sequence). The DNA for the CDR3 is TGTGCCAGCAGTTTATTGGGGACTAGCGGGATCACAGATACGCAGTATTTT. Amino acid sequence: CASSLLGTSGITDTQYF.

This chain uses TRBV7-6 with TRBJ2-6; no firm D call. Per the germline V gene, CDR1 is SGHVS and CDR2 is FNYEAQ. The CDR3 contains 15 residues. V was cut by 3 bases and J by 0 bases, with 6 bases left in between. CDR3: CASSFRPSGANVLTF. The DNA of the CDR3 is TGTGCCAGCAGCTTTCGGCCCTCTGGGGCCAACGTCCTGACTTTC.

This clonotype was detected a few times. The V call is TRBV29-1, the J call TRBJ2-7; 10 bases agree with TRBD2. CDR3 size: 17 residues. Germline assignment: CDR1 SQVTM and CDR2 ANQGSEA. Trimming took 4 bases from V and 4 from J; bases not matched to a gene: 16. The CDR3 DNA reads TGCAGCGTTGCCCCCACATTAGGAGCGGGAGGGAGGTACGAGCAGTACTTC. This gives the protein CSVAPTLGAGGRYEQYF.

V usage is TRBV7-3 and J usage is TRBJ1-2, with 8 bases that match TRBD1. The CDR3 is 16 residues long. The junction had 11 bases not matched to a gene; V was cut back by 1 base and J by 7 bases. The germline gives CDR1 SGHTA, CDR2 FQGTGA. The CDR3, as DNA: TGTGCCAGCAGCTTAAATCGGCCAGGGACAGGAGGTGGCTACACCTTC. Amino acids: CASSLNRPGTGGGYTF.

This rearrangement joins TRBV18 to TRBJ2-5; no firm D call. Trimming removed 8 bases from V and 3 bases from J, with 10 bases in between. The CDR3 has 12 amino acids. The V gene's germline CDR1 is KGHSH and CDR2 LQKENI. CDR3 amino acids: CASTPLEETQYF. CDR3 DNA sequence: TGTGCCAGCACTCCCCTCGAAGAGACCCAGTACTTC.

The rearrangement uses TRBV12-3 or TRBV12-4 and TRBJ2-3; D is unclear. The CDR3 length is 15 residues. The ends were cut back, 4 bases at V and 1 base at J, with 12 bases in the middle. The DNA of the CDR3 is TGTGCCAGCAGTTCCGATTCCAAGGGCACAGATACGCAGTATTTT. Protein: CASSSDSKGTDTQYF.

This clonotype was seen many times. The rearrangement uses TRBV5-1 and TRBJ1-1; tentative D call: TRBD1 (5 bases). Trimming pared 3 bases from V and 3 bases from J, leaving 12 bases between. CDR3 length: 14 amino acids. CDR1 is SGHRS, CDR2 YFSETQ, per germline. CDR3 sequence (DNA): TGCGCCAGCAGCTCCGGGGGGGGGTACACTGAAGCTTTCTTT. Protein sequence: CASSSGGGYTEAFF.

V gene TRBV4-1 combines with J gene TRBJ1-5, with 10 nucleotides matching TRBD1. The V gene end was trimmed by 1 base and the J gene end by 6 bases; junction bases not matched to a gene: 3. The V gene's germline CDR1 is MGHRA and CDR2 YSYEKL. This CDR3 has 15 residues. CDR3 in amino acids: CASSQGDRGSQPQHF. The CDR3, as DNA: TGCGCCAGCAGCCAAGGGGACAGGGGAAGTCAGCCCCAGCATTTT.

V and J are TRBV5-1 and TRBJ1-5; 10 bases fit TRBD1. The length of the CDR3 is 14 residues. The V gene's germline CDR1 is SGHRS and CDR2 YFSETQ. The J segment lost 8 bases and the V segment lost 4 bases, leaving 6 bases of the junction unmatched. The CDR3 sequence: CASSPDRGREPQHF. The CDR3 region has the DNA TGCGCCAGCAGCCCTGACAGGGGGCGGGAGCCCCAGCATTTT.

This rearrangement joins TRBV21-1 to TRBJ1-6; TRBD1, the table's D call, was not compared with the DNA. TRBV21-1 is a pseudogene segment. The CDR3 totals 14 residues. CDR3 residues: CASTSGDRARALHF. As DNA, the CDR3 is TGTGCCAGCACCTCCGGGGACAGGGCCCGTGCCCTCCACTTT.

This chain links TRBV28 with TRBJ2-7; 7 nucleotides agree with TRBD1. V lost 5 bases to trimming and J lost 2 bases; unmatched junction nucleotides: 6. The CDR3 is made up of 14 amino acids. The germline CDR1 and CDR2 sequences are MDHEN and SYDVKM. This CDR3 reads CASSLDRAAYEQYF. The CDR3 region has the DNA TGTGCCAGCAGTCTCGACAGGGCTGCCTACGAGCAGTACTTC.

V and J are TRBV29-1 and TRBJ2-5; D is tentatively TRBD1 or TRBD2 (5 bases each). The V gene's germline CDR1 is SQVTM and CDR2 ANQGSEA. The V and J ends lost 2 bases and 5 bases respectively, with 9 bases between them. This CDR3 contains 12 residues. CDR3 coding DNA: TGCAGCGTTGAAAGAGGGGTGGAGACCCAGTACTTC. Translated: CSVERGVETQYF.

CDR3 sequence reads: CASSLGRRSGELFF. The CDR3 DNA reads as TGTGCCAGCAGTTTAGGTCGTAGGTCCGGGGAGCTGTTTTTT. The genes are TRBV27 and TRBJ2-2; no definite D call. Germline values: CDR1 MNHEY, CDR2 SMNVEV (reference sequence). There are 14 residues in the CDR3. The V gene lost 2 bases and the J gene lost 6 bases, with 10 bases spanning the gap.

V usage is TRBV28 and J usage is TRBJ2-3; 7 bases agree with TRBD2. The CDR3 covers 16 residues. Trimming removed 1 base from V and 0 bases from J; junction bases left unmatched: 4. Germline assignment: CDR1 MDHEN and CDR2 SYDVKM. In DNA, the CDR3 is TGTGCCAGCAGTTTATATTCGCGGGGGAGCACAGATACGCAGTATTTT. It translates to CASSLYSRGSTDTQYF.

The chain is built from TRBV6-1 and TRBJ2-4; a possible D gene is TRBD1 (6 bases). This CDR3 spans 15 amino acids. Trimming stripped 4 bases from V and 3 bases from J, with 13 bases between. Germline loops: CDR1 MNHNS, CDR2 SASEGT. The CDR3 DNA reads TGTGCCAGCAGTGCCACCAGGGGTGTCAAAAACATTCAGTACTTC. Its translation is CASSATRGVKNIQYF.

This clonotype was found once. This chain uses TRBV5-6 with TRBJ2-1; a possible D gene is TRBD1 (6 bases). This CDR3 has 14 amino acids. Germline V gene sequence: CDR1 SGHDT, CDR2 YYEEEE. With 0 bases removed from V and 7 bases from J, the gap between germline ends came to 11 bases. This CDR3 is CASSLVLGANEQFF. The CDR3 region has the DNA TGTGCCAGCAGCTTGGTGTTGGGGGCGAATGAGCAGTTCTTC.

CDR3 sequence reads: CASSLDSNTGELFF. CDR3 sequence (DNA): TGTGCCAGCAGCTTAGACTCGAACACCGGGGAGCTGTTTTTT. The rearrangement uses TRBV7-9 and TRBJ2-2; D gene ambiguous. Between the trimmed V and J ends, which lost 1 base and 0 bases, there was a span of 3 bases. The CDR3 extends over 14 amino acids. Germline CDR1 is SEHNR and CDR2 is FQNEAQ (reference sequence).